This TCR beta chain was recorded in a study of glioma-infiltrating T cells after dendritic cell vaccination. Germline V gives CDR1 SGHVS, CDR2 FNYEAQ. The V gene lost 5 bases and the J gene lost 0 bases, with 12 bases spanning the gap. The CDR3 is made up of 15 amino acids. The time point denotes: after dendritic cell vaccination, including at tumor progression/relapse. Isocitrate dehydrogenase mutation was absent in all glioblastoma patients. Blood PBMC samples: pre-vaccination, two weeks post third vaccination, and at tumor progression. Profiling relied on immunoSEQ multiplex PCR, and the TCRdb table lists in-frame clones only, not all of them. This table has 50,000 to 55,000 clones, about 88% appearing once.

V is TRBV7-6 and J is TRBJ2-3; no reliable D call. The material was blood, obtained after dendritic cell vaccination. This receptor was obtained from a human donor with glioblastoma. The CDR3 protein is CASSPVPSSTDTQYF. The CDR3 coding sequence is TGTGCCAGCAGCCCGGTCCCGTCTAGCACAGATACGCAGTATTTT.